This T cell receptor beta chain was found in a study of OX40 agonist ivuxolimab in advanced cancers. Comments on this clone: Its antigen is undetermined. Other DNA sequences in this specimen translate into the identical CDR3.

TCRdb's table, derived via immunoSEQ multiplex PCR, lists solely in-frame clones and lacks some. This table has roughly 81,000 clones, nearly 95% appearing once. Study-wide results and caveats: Nonresponders included some who also had low normalized T-cell clonal expansion. Expanded clones belonging to CD8+ T cells outnumbered, on average, those of CD4+.

Germline V lookup: CDR1 LGHNA, CDR2 YSLEER. The CDR3 extends over 15 amino acids. V gave up 0 bases and J gave up 4 bases, with 13 bases separating them. The sample here was CD4+ or CD8+ T cells sorted from blood, taken in a trial of the OX40 agonist ivuxolimab. The chain joins TRBV4-3 to TRBJ2-7; D possibly corresponds to TRBD1 (5 bases). The clonotype was recovered from an adult with an advanced solid tumor such as melanoma, head and neck, liver or kidney cancer. CDR3 coding DNA: TGCGCCAGCAGCCAAGACCGGGCAGGGCCATACGAGCAGTACTTC. This translates into CASSQDRAGPYEQYF.